These 28 T cell receptor beta chains were sequenced from one sample in a study of beta chain features in type 1 diabetes. Investigators reverse transcribed all isolated RNA, so they sequenced expressed TCRB transcripts. Profiling relied on immunoSEQ multiplex PCR, and the TCRdb table lists in-frame clones only, not all of them. The sample has some 200,000 clones, approximately 16% seen once. Study-wide findings and caveats: Type 1 diabetes patients showed a moderate but significant shortening of TCRB CDR3s in all four CD4+ subsets.

Which antigens these TCRs recognize remains unknown. Sequenced: naive CD4+ T cells from blood. These receptors were taken from a man aged 25-45 years with type 1 diabetes.

This clone was counted a few times. This sequence joins TRBV28 and TRBJ2-5, with 7 bases matching TRBD2. V lost 5 bases and J lost 4; bases outside the gene matches: 4. The CDR3 has 13 residues. Germline values: CDR1 MDHEN, CDR2 SYDVKM. The CDR3 is CASSPSGGETQYF. DNA of the CDR3: TGTGCCAGCAGTCCCTCGGGGGGAGAGACCCAGTACTTC.

This clone was detected only a few times. The gene calls are TRBV28 and TRBJ2-7; the match to TRBD1 covers 11 bases. CDR1 is MDHEN and CDR2 is SYDVKM in the germline V gene. Trimming at V came to 6 bases and at J to 5 bases, leaving 9 bases not matched to a gene. The CDR3 sequence is 15 residues long. CDR3 in DNA: TGTGCCAGCAGCCCTGGCGGGACAGGGGGGCACGAGCAGTACTTC. This codes for CASSPGGTGGHEQYF.

This clone was seen a handful of times. The genes are TRBV13 and TRBJ1-1; D is ambiguous. The CDR3 covers 16 residues. Germline V gene lookup returns CDR1 PRHDT and CDR2 FYEKMQ (reference sequence). V lost 5 bases to trimming and J lost 1 base, with 17 bases between them. The CDR3 region is CASSPSLAQRNTEAFF. The DNA of the CDR3 is TGTGCCAGCAGCCCCTCCCTGGCGCAGAGGAACACTGAAGCTTTCTTT.

This clone was seen only a few times. This chain connects TRBV2 to TRBJ1-1; TRBD1 is a possible D gene (5 bases). Trimming removed 6 bases from V and 6 bases from J, with 11 bases in between. In germline, CDR1 is SNHLY, CDR2 FYNNEI. This CDR3 has 12 amino acids. CDR3 in amino acids: CASRRDGAEAFF. The CDR3 DNA follows: TGTGCCAGCAGAAGGGACGGGGCTGAAGCTTTCTTT.

The chain has TRBV10-3 and TRBJ2-7; 13 bases match TRBD2. Germline lookup yields CDR1 ENHRY and CDR2 SYGVKD. J was trimmed by 1 base and V by 8 bases; bases with no gene match: 14. This CDR3 spans 18 amino acids. This chain's CDR3 is CAIGPGQGTSGKSYEQYF. The CDR3, as DNA: TGTGCCATCGGTCCGGGACAGGGGACTAGCGGGAAGTCCTACGAGCAGTACTTC.

This clone was recorded a few times. This CDR3 is also generated by other DNA sequences in the sample. This chain uses TRBV29-1 with TRBJ2-5; no definite D call. The CDR3 covers 12 residues. Trimming took off 2 bases at V and 2 bases at J, with 6 bases between the two ends. From germline, CDR1 is SQVTM and CDR2 ANQGSEA. The CDR3 sequence is CSVERVQETQYF. The CDR3, as DNA: TGCAGCGTTGAACGCGTGCAAGAGACCCAGTACTTC.

This clone was observed a few times. The chain is built from TRBV7-2 and TRBJ2-3, with D unclear. Trimming took 4 bases from V and 6 from J, leaving 8 bases between them. CDR1 and CDR2 from the germline V gene are SGHTA and FQGNSA. The CDR3 spans 12 residues. The CDR3 DNA reads TGTGCCAGCAGCTGGAACATGGATACGCAGTATTTT. This gives the protein CASSWNMDTQYF.

The V and J genes are TRBV5-4 and TRBJ1-2; 10 nucleotides agree with TRBD1. Germline CDR1 is SGHNT and CDR2 is YYREEE (reference sequence). This CDR3 comprises 15 residues. With V trimmed by 2 bases and J by 5 bases, 6 bases remained unmatched. The CDR3 DNA sequence: TGTGCCAGCAGCTTACTGACAGGGGGCCGGTATGGCTACACCTTC. This translates into CASSLLTGGRYGYTF.

The rearrangement links TRBV5-1 to TRBJ2-3, with 10 bases aligning to TRBD2. The ends lost 1 base at V and 4 bases at J; junction bases unmatched: 3. This CDR3 is 15 amino acids long. CDR1 SGHRS and CDR2 YFSETQ come from the germline V gene. The DNA of the CDR3 is TGCGCCAGCAGCTTGACTAGCGGGACTTCAGATACGCAGTATTTT. Its translation: CASSLTSGTSDTQYF. Full variable domain (missing parts from reference TRBV5-1 and TRBJ2-3): KAGVTQTPRYLIKTRGQQVTLSCSPISGHRSVSWYQQTPGQGLQFLFEYFSETQRNKGNFPGRFSGRQFSNSRSEMNVSTLELGDSALYLCASSLTSGTSDTQYFGPGTRLTVL.

This clone was picked up a small number of times. The gene calls are TRBV30 and TRBJ1-1; 10 bases map to TRBD1. The CDR3 is 17 amino acids. J lost 5 bases, V lost 3 bases, and 15 bases had no gene match. The germline CDR1 and CDR2 sequences are GTSNPN and SVGIG (reference sequence). CDR3 region: CAWRQLWDRGVETEAFF. DNA of the CDR3: TGTGCCTGGAGGCAGCTCTGGGACAGGGGAGTAGAAACTGAAGCTTTCTTT.

V usage is TRBV9 and J usage is TRBJ2-1; tentatively, D is TRBD1 (5 bases). The CDR3 spans 15 residues. Trimming removed 1 base at V and 0 bases at J, with 8 bases between. Germline CDR1 is SGDLS and CDR2 is YYNGEE. The CDR3 coding sequence is TGTGCCAGCAGCGTACAGGGAAACTCCTACAATGAGCAGTTCTTC. Translated: CASSVQGNSYNEQFF.

This sequence joins TRBV11-1 and TRBJ2-2; D remains unclear. V shed 1 base and J shed 3 bases, with 6 bases lying between them. The CDR3 is 14 amino acids. Germline-derived CDR1 and CDR2 are SGHAT and FQDESV (reference sequence). The chain's CDR3 is CASSLGADTGELFF. The CDR3 region has the DNA TGTGCCAGCAGCTTAGGAGCAGACACCGGGGAGCTGTTTTTT.

The V call is TRBV9, the J call TRBJ2-1, with 7 nucleotides matching TRBD1. Germline CDR1 and CDR2: SGDLS and YYNGEE. V lost 4 bases, J lost 4 bases, and 8 bases stayed unmatched. The CDR3 has 15 amino acids. The DNA for the CDR3 is TGTGCCAGCAGCCTTGCCGGGACAGATTACAATGAGCAGTTCTTC. It encodes CASSLAGTDYNEQFF.

This clone occurred a few times. V and J are TRBV10-3 and TRBJ2-3; 13 positions match TRBD2. There are 16 residues in the CDR3. Per germline, CDR1 ENHRY and CDR2 SYGVKD. The V gene end was trimmed by 5 bases and the J gene end by 1 base; junction bases not matched to a gene: 3. CDR3 loop: CAISTGTSGGTDTQYF. CDR3 DNA: TGTGCCATCAGTACCGGGACTAGCGGGGGCACAGATACGCAGTATTTT.

The chain couples TRBV28 to TRBJ2-7; the D gene is possibly TRBD2 (5 bases). Germline lookup yields CDR1 MDHEN and CDR2 SYDVKM. With 9 bases removed from V and 2 bases from J, the gap between germline ends came to 11 bases. CDR3 length: 12 residues. Written as DNA, the CDR3 is TGTGCCAGTGGCGGGTCTGCCTACGAGCAGTACTTC. Protein: CASGGSAYEQYF.

This clone has just a few counts. The V gene is TRBV30, the J gene TRBJ2-7; maybe TRBD1 (5 bases). This CDR3 is built from 12 residues. Germline V gene sequence: CDR1 GTSNPN, CDR2 SVGIG (reference sequence). Trimming left V 4 bases short and J 5 bases short, with 12 bases between. CDR3 residues: CAWKGLNHEQYF. CDR3 in DNA: TGTGCCTGGAAGGGGTTGAACCACGAGCAGTACTTC.

The chain is built from TRBV29-1 and TRBJ1-4, with D possibly matching TRBD1 (6 bases). Trimming removed 4 bases at V and 5 bases at J, with 11 bases between. The germline V gene has CDR1 SQVTM and CDR2 ANQGSEA. CDR3 length equals 13 residues. The CDR3 is CSVAVQGNEKLFF. In DNA form, the CDR3 reads TGCAGCGTTGCGGTGCAGGGGAATGAAAAACTGTTTTTT.

There are a few counts of this clone. This chain joins TRBV28 and TRBJ1-2; D is undetermined. The CDR3 spans 14 residues. Germline CDR1 MDHEN, CDR2 SYDVKM. V lost 5 bases and J 0 bases, leaving 10 bases between the germline ends. Here the CDR3 reads CASSRSLANYGYTF. CDR3 in DNA: TGTGCCAGCAGTCGCAGCCTGGCTAACTATGGCTACACCTTC.

This clone was detected only a few times. The chain carries TRBV15 and TRBJ2-5, with TRBD1 matching 9 bases. Trimming took 4 bases from V and 5 from J; bases not matched to a gene: 2. This CDR3 region has 13 residues. Germline assignment: CDR1 LNHNV and CDR2 YYDKDF (reference sequence). DNA of the CDR3: TGTGCCACCAGCACCGACAGGGGGGAGACCCAGTACTTC. Translated: CATSTDRGETQYF.

This rearrangement joins TRBV29-1 to TRBJ1-1; a possible D gene is TRBD1 (5 bases). The germline V gene encodes CDR1 SQVTM and CDR2 ANQGSEA. V lost 3 bases to trimming and J lost 3 bases, with 8 bases between them. The CDR3 runs 12 residues. CDR3 amino acids: CSVDQGYTEAFF. The CDR3 nucleotides are TGCAGCGTTGATCAGGGATACACTGAAGCTTTCTTT.

In this sample, this clone turned up a few times. V is TRBV20-1 and J is TRBJ2-3; D gene unclear. Trimming stripped 3 bases from V and 3 bases from J, with 4 bases between. This CDR3 contains 11 residues. Germline V lookup: CDR1 DFQATT, CDR2 SNEGSKA (reference sequence). CDR3: CSASKTDTQYF. DNA for the CDR3: TGCAGTGCTAGCAAAACAGATACGCAGTATTTT.

Only a few counts were recorded for this clone. The chain uses TRBV10-3 and TRBJ2-2; D may be TRBD1 (6 bases). V was clipped by 0 bases and J by 6 bases, with 11 bases between them. CDR3 length: 15 amino acids. CDR1 and CDR2 from the germline V gene are ENHRY and SYGVKD. Here the CDR3 reads CAISESRTDPGELFF. DNA of the CDR3: TGTGCCATCAGTGAGTCGAGGACAGACCCCGGGGAGCTGTTTTTT.

CDR3 loop: CASSMQLSTDTQYF. CDR3 nucleotide sequence: TGTGCCAGCAGCATGCAGCTAAGCACAGATACGCAGTATTTT. The chain combines TRBV5-4 with TRBJ2-3; D is unclear. The V end lost 4 bases, the J end lost 0 bases, and 9 bases lay between the germline ends. The CDR3 is 14 residues long. Germline V CDR1 and CDR2: SGHNT, YYREEE (reference sequence). The whole variable domain, filled in from reference TRBV5-4 and TRBJ2-3, reads ETGVTQSPTHLIKTRGQQVTLRCSSQSGHNTVSWYQQALGQGPQFIFQYYREEENGRGNFPPRFSGLQFPNYSSELNVNALELDDSALYLCASSMQLSTDTQYFGPGTRLTVL.

The chain links TRBV7-2 to TRBJ1-5; TRBD1 might be the D (5 bases). Germline V CDR1 and CDR2: SGHTA, FQGNSA. Trimming removed 2 bases from V and 3 bases from J, with 11 bases in between. The CDR3 has 15 amino acids. The CDR3 nucleotides are TGTGCCAGCAGCTTACTGGGGACGTCCAATCAGCCCCAGCATTTT. This codes for CASSLLGTSNQPQHF.

V usage is TRBV29-1 and J usage is TRBJ2-5, with D tentatively TRBD1 (6 bases). Looked up from germline, CDR1 is SQVTM and CDR2 is ANQGSEA. CDR3 length equals 13 residues. V lost 4 bases, J lost 0 bases, and 9 bases lay in between. The CDR3, as DNA: TGCAGCGTTGCAGGGACAAACCAAGAGACCCAGTACTTC. This codes for CSVAGTNQETQYF.

This clone has just a few counts. This sequence joins TRBV11-2 and TRBJ2-3; 7 positions agree with TRBD2. The CDR3 runs 15 residues. V was pared by 4 bases and J by 3 bases, with 7 bases of the junction left unmatched. Germline-derived CDR1 and CDR2 are SGHAT and FQNNGV. CDR3 coding DNA: TGTGCCAGCAGCTCACGAAGCGGGGAGACAGATACGCAGTATTTT. It translates to CASSSRSGETDTQYF. Full variable domain (remainder filled in from reference TRBV11-2 and TRBJ2-3): EAGVAQSPRYKIIEKRQSVAFWCNPISGHATLYWYQQILGQGPKLLIQFQNNGVVDDSQLPKDRFSAERLKGVDSTLKIQPAKLEDSAVYLCASSSRSGETDTQYFGPGTRLTVL.

The V gene is TRBV14, the J gene TRBJ2-5, with TRBD2 matching over 13 bases. Germline assignment: CDR1 SGHDN and CDR2 FVKESK. The CDR3 totals 17 residues. The trim removed 4 bases at V and 5 bases at J, leaving 10 bases unmatched. The CDR3 loop is CASSLPRTSGRRETQYF. The CDR3, as DNA: TGTGCCAGCAGCCTCCCACGGACTAGCGGGAGACGGGAGACCCAGTACTTC.

This chain uses TRBV5-1 with TRBJ2-3; maybe TRBD2 (6 bases). The length of the CDR3 is 15 residues. Germline loops: CDR1 SGHRS, CDR2 YFSETQ. V lost 0 bases and J 0 bases, leaving 8 bases between the germline ends. CDR3 sequence reads: CASSLVEGSTDTQYF. CDR3 nucleotide sequence: TGCGCCAGCAGCTTGGTGGAGGGGAGCACAGATACGCAGTATTTT. Full variable domain (rest looked up from reference TRBV5-1 and TRBJ2-3): KAGVTQTPRYLIKTRGQQVTLSCSPISGHRSVSWYQQTPGQGLQFLFEYFSETQRNKGNFPGRFSGRQFSNSRSEMNVSTLELGDSALYLCASSLVEGSTDTQYFGPGTRLTVL.